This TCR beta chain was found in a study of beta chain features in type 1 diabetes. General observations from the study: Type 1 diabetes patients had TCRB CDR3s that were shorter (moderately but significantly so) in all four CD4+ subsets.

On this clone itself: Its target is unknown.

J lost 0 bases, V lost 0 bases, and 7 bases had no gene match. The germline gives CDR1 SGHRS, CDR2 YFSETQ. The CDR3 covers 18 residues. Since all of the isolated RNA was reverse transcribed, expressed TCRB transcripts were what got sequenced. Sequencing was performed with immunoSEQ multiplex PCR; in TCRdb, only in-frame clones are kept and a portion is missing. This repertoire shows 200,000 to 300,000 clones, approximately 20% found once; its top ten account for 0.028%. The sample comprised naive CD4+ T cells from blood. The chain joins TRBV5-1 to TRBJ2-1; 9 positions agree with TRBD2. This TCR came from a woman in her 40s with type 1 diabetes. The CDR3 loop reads CASSLAMSSGASYNEQFF. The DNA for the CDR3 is TGCGCCAGCAGCTTGGCGATGTCTAGCGGGGCCTCCTACAATGAGCAGTTCTTC.